This is a list of T cell receptor beta chains from one sample in a study of blood T cell repertoires in COVID-19. The protocol was immunoSEQ multiplex PCR, while the TCRdb copy is restricted to in-frame clones and leaves out a portion. The repertoire holds about 200,000 clones, with about 88% as singletons. Sequencing was carried out using PBMCs or T cells enriched from blood (not recorded which). These receptors came from a middle-aged woman in a cohort exposed to, infected with or recovered from COVID-19 (not recorded which). Both conserved end residues are part of each CDR3.

V	J	CDR3
TRBV18	TRBJ2-3	CASSPPPSGGHSTDTQYF
TRBV29-1	TRBJ2-7	CSVYWTGRVGHEQYF
TRBV24-1	TRBJ1-2	CATSDRGQNYGYTF
TRBV18	TRBJ1-4	CASSPRGLRGTNEKLFF
TRBV7-2	TRBJ2-7	CASSSAVWGGEQYF
TRBV14	TRBJ2-1	CASSRAGGPLNEQFF
TRBV5-1	TRBJ1-1	CASSPRQGSTEAFF
TRBV4-1	TRBJ1-6	CASSQVAASYNSPLHF
TRBV9	TRBJ1-2	CASSVAGTHHGYTF
TRBV19	TRBJ1-2	CASSTAGGPYGYTF
TRBV2	TRBJ1-2	CASSEKRRGPYGYTF
TRBV6-2/TRBV6-3	TRBJ1-5	CASSYGHSNQPQHF
TRBV6-2/TRBV6-3	TRBJ2-7	CASSFTLAGVSEQYF
TRBV11-3	TRBJ1-1	CASSPRTGSNAFF